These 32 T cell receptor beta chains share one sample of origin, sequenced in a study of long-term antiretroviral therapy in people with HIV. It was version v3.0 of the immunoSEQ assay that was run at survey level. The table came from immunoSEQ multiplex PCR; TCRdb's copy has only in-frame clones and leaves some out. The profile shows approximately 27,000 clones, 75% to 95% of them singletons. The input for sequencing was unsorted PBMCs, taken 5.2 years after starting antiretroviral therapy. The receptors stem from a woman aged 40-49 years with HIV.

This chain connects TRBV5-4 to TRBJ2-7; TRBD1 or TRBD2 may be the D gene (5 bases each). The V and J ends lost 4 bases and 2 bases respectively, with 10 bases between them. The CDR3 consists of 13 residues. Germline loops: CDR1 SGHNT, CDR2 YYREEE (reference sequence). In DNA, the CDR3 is TGTGCCAGCAGCCGGGACCCAACCTACGAGCAGTACTTC. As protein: CASSRDPTYEQYF.

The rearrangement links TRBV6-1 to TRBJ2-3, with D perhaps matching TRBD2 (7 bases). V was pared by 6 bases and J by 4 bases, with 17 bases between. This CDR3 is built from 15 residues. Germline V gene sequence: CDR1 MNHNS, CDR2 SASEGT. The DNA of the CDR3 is TGTGCCAGCAGCCCAGTGGGGGGGGCCGCAGATACGCAGTATTTT. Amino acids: CASSPVGGAADTQYF.

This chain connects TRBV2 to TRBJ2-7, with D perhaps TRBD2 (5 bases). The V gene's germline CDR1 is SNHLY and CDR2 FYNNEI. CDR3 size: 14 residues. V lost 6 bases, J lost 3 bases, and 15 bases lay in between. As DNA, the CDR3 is TGTGCCAGCAGCCCGGTGAGGGAATTCTACGAGCAGTACTTC. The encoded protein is CASSPVREFYEQYF.

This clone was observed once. CDR3 amino acids: CASSSGAIREETQYF. The CDR3 DNA reads TGTGCCAGCAGTAGCGGGGCCATAAGGGAAGAGACCCAGTACTTC. The genes are TRBV6-4 and TRBJ2-5; 7 nucleotides agree with TRBD2. The CDR3 contains 15 residues. V lost 5 bases to trimming and J lost 3 bases; unmatched junction nucleotides: 9. Germline V gives CDR1 MRHNA, CDR2 SNTAGT.

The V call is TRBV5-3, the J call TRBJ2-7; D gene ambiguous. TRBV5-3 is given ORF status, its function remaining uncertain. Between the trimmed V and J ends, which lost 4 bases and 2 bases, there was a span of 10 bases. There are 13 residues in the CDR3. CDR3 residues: CARSRDGTYEQYF. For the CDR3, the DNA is TGTGCCAGAAGCCGAGACGGTACCTACGAGCAGTACTTC.

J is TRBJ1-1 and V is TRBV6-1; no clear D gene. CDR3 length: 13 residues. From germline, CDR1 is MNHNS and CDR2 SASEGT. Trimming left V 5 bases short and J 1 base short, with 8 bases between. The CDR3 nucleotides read TGTGCCAGCAGTCGCAATTGGAACACTGAAGCTTTCTTT. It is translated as CASSRNWNTEAFF.

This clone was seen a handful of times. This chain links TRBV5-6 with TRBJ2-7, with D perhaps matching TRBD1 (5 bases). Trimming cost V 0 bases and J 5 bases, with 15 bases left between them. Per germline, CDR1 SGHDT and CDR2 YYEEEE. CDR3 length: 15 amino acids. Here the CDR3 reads CASSLVVGVGNEQYF. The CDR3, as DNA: TGTGCCAGCAGCTTGGTTGTAGGGGTAGGGAACGAGCAGTACTTC.

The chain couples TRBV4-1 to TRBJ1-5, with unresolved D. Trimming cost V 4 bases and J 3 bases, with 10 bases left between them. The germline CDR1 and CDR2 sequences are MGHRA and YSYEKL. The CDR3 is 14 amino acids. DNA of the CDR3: TGCGCCAGCAGCCTCGGACCCGCCAATCAGCCCCAGCATTTT. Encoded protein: CASSLGPANQPQHF.

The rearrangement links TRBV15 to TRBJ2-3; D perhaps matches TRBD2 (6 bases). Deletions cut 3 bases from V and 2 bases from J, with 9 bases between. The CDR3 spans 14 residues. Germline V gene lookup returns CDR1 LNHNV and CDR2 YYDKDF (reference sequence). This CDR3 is CATSSGGATDTQYF. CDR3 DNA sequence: TGTGCCACCAGCAGCGGCGGGGCCACAGATACGCAGTATTTT.

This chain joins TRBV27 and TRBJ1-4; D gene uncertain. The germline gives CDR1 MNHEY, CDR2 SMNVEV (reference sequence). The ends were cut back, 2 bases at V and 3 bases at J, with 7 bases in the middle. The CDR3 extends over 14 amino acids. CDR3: CASSLGLANEKLFF. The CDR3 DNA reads TGTGCCAGCAGTTTAGGGTTGGCTAATGAAAAACTGTTTTTT.

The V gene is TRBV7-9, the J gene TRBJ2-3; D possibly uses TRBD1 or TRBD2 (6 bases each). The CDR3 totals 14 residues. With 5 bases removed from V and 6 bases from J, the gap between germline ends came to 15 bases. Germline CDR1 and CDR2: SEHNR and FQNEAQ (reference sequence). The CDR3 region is CASSLGGGYDTQYF. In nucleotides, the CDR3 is TGTGCCAGCAGCCTCGGGGGCGGATATGATACGCAGTATTTT. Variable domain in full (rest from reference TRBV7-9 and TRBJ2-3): DTGVSQNPRHKITKRGQNVTFRCDPISEHNRLYWYRQTLGQGPEFLTYFQNEAQLEKSRLLSDRFSAERPKGSFSTLEIQRTEQGDSAMYLCASSLGGGYDTQYFGPGTRLTVL.

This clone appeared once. The CDR3, as DNA: TGTGCCAGCAGTGGTATTGCAGGGGGTCCGGCTTTCTTT. It specifies CASSGIAGGPAFF. The chain joins TRBV2 to TRBJ1-1; TRBD1 matches at 7 bases. J lost 11 bases, V lost 4 bases, and 10 bases had no gene match. The CDR3 length is 13 residues. The germline CDR1 and CDR2 sequences are SNHLY and FYNNEI.

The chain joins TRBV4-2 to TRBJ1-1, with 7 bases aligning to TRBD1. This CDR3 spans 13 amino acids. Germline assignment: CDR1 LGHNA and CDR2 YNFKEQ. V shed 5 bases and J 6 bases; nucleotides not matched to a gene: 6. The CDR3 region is CASSYTGVAEAFF. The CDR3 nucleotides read TGTGCCAGCAGCTACACAGGGGTTGCTGAAGCTTTCTTT.

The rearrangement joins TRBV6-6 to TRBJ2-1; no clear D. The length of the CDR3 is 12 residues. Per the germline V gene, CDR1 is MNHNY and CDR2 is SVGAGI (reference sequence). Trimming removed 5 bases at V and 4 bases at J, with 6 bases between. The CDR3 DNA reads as TGTGCCAGCAGTACCGGTTACAATGAGCAGTTCTTC. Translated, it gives CASSTGYNEQFF.

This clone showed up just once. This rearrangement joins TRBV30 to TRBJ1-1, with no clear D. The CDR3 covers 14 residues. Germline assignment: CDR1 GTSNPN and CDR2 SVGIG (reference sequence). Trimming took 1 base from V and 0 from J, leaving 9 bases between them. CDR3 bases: TGTGCCTGGAGTGAGGTCGTTTTGAACACTGAAGCTTTCTTT. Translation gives CAWSEVVLNTEAFF.

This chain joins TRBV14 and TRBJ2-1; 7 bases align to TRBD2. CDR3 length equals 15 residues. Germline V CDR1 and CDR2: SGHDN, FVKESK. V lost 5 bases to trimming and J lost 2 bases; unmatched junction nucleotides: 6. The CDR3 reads CASSMMTSPYNEQFF. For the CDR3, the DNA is TGTGCCAGCAGCATGATGACTAGCCCCTACAATGAGCAGTTCTTC.

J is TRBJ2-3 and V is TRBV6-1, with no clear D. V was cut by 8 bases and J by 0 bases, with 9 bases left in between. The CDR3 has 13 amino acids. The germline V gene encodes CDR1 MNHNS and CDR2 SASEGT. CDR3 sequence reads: CASQTYSTDTQYF. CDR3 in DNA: TGTGCCAGCCAGACTTACAGCACAGATACGCAGTATTTT.

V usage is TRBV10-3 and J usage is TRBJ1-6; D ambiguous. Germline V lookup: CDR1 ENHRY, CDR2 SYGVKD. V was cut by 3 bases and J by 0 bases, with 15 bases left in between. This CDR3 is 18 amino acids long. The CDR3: CAISETMGRSSYNSPLHF. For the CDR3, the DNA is TGTGCCATCAGTGAAACGATGGGCCGGAGCTCCTATAATTCACCCCTCCACTTT.

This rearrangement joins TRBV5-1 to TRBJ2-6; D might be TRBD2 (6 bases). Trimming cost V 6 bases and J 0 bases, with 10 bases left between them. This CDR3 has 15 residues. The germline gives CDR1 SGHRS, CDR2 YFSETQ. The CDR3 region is CASKWGDSGANVLTF. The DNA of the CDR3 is TGCGCCAGCAAGTGGGGGGACTCTGGGGCCAACGTCCTGACTTTC.

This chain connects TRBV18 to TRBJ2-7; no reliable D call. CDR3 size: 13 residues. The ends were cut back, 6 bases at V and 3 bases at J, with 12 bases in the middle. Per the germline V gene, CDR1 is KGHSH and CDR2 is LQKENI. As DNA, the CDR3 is TGTGCCAGCTCTAGGGCAGAGGACTACGAGCAGTACTTC. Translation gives CASSRAEDYEQYF.

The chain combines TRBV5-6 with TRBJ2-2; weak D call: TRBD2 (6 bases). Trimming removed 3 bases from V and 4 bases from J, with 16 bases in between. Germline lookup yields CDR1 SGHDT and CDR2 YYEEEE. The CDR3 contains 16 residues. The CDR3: CASSSGLTLSTGELFF. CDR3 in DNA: TGTGCCAGCAGCTCGGGACTCACTTTGAGCACCGGGGAGCTGTTTTTT.

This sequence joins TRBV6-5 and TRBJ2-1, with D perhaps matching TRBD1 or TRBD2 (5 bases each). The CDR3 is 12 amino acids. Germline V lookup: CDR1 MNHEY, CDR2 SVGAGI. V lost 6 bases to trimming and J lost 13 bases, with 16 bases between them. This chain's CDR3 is CASRRVAGAQFF. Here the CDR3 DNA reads TGTGCCAGCAGGCGGGTGGCCGGGGCACAGTTCTTC.

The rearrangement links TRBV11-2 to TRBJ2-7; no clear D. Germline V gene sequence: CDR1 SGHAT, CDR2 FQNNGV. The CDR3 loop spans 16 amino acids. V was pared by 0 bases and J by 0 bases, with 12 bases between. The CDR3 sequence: CASSLDWGTGSYEQYF. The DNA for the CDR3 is TGTGCCAGCAGCTTAGATTGGGGAACCGGCTCCTACGAGCAGTACTTC.

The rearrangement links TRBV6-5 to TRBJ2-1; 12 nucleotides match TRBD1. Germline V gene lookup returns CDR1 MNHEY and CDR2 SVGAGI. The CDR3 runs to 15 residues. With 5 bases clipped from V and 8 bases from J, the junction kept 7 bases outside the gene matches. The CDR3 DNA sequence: TGTGCCAGCAGTACCGGGACAGGGGGCTGGGATGAGCAGTTCTTC. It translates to CASSTGTGGWDEQFF.

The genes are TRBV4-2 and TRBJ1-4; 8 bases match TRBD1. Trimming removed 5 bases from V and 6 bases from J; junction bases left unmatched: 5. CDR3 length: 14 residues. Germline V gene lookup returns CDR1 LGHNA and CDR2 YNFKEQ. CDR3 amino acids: CASSSGTGYEKLFF. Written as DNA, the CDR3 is TGTGCCAGCAGCTCCGGGACAGGATATGAAAAACTGTTTTTT.

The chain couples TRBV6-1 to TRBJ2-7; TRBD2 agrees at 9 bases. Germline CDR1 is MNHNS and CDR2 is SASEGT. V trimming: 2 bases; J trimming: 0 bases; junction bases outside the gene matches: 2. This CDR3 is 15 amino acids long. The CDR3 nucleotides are TGTGCCAGCAGTGAACTAGCGGGGAGCTCCTACGAGCAGTACTTC. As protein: CASSELAGSSYEQYF.

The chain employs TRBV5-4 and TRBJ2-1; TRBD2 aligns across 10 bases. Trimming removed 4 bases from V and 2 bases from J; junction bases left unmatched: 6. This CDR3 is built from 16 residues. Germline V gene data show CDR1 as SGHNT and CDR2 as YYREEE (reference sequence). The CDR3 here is CASSPRTSGPYNEQFF. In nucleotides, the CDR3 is TGTGCCAGCAGCCCCAGGACTAGCGGACCCTACAATGAGCAGTTCTTC. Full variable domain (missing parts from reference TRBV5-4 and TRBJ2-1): ETGVTQSPTHLIKTRGQQVTLRCSSQSGHNTVSWYQQALGQGPQFIFQYYREEENGRGNFPPRFSGLQFPNYSSELNVNALELDDSALYLCASSPRTSGPYNEQFFGPGTRLTVL.

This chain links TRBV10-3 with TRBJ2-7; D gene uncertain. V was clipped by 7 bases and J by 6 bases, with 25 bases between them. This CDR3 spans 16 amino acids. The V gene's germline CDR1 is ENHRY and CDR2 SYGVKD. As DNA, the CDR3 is TGTGCCATCAAGGGCCTCCGGCCAGAAGTCTACGGCGAGCAGTACTTC. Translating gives CAIKGLRPEVYGEQYF.

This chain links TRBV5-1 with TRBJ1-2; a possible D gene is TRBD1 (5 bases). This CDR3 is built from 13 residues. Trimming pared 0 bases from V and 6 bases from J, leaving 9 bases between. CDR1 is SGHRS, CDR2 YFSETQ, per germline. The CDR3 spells CASSLVQGNGYTF. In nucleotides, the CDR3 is TGCGCCAGCAGCTTGGTTCAGGGAAATGGCTACACCTTC.

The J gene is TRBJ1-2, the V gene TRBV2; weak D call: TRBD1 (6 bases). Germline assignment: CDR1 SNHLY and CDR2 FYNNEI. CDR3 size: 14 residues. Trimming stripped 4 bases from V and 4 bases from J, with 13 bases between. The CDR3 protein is CASSVSRTAYGYTF. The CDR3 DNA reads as TGTGCCAGCAGTGTCTCTAGGACAGCCTATGGCTACACCTTC.

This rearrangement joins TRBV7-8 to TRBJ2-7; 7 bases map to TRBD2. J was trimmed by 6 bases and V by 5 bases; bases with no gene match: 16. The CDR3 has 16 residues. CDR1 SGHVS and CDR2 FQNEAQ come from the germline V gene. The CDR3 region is CASSLDGGTGRGEQYF. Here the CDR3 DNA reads TGTGCCAGCAGCCTCGACGGGGGGACTGGGAGGGGCGAGCAGTACTTC.

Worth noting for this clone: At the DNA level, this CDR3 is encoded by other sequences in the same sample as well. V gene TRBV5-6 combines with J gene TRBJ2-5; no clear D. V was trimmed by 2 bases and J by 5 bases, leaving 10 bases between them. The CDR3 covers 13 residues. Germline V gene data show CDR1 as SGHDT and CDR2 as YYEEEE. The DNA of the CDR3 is TGTGCCAGCAGCTTATTAGCCAGGGAGACCCAGTACTTC. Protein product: CASSLLARETQYF.